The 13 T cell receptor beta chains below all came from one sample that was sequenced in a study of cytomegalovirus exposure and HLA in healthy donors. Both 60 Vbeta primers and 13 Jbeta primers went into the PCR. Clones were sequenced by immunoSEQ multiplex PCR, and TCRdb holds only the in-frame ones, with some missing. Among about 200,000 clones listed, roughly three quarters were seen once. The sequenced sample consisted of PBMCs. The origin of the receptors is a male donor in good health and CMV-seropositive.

The CDR3 loop reads CASSSSWGMDTEAFF. The CDR3 DNA follows: TGTGCCAGCTCGTCGAGCTGGGGCATGGACACTGAAGCTTTCTTT. The gene calls are TRBV18 and TRBJ1-1, with a tentative D call TRBD1 (5 bases). Deletions cut 6 bases from V and 3 bases from J, with 17 bases between. Germline values: CDR1 KGHSH, CDR2 LQKENI. This CDR3 has 15 residues.

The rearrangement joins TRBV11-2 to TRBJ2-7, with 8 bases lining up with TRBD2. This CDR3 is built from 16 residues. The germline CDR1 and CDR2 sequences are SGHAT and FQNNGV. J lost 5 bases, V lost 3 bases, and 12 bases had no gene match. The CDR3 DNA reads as TGTGCCAGCAGCTTTAGGGTCCGGGAGGGAGACCACGAGCAGTACTTC. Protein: CASSFRVREGDHEQYF.

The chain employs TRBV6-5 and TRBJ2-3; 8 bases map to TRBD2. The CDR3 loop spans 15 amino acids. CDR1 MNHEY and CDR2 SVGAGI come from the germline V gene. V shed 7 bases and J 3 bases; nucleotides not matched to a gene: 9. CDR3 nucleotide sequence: TGTGCCAGCAAAGAAGCGGGAGTGATGACAGATACGCAGTATTTT. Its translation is CASKEAGVMTDTQYF.

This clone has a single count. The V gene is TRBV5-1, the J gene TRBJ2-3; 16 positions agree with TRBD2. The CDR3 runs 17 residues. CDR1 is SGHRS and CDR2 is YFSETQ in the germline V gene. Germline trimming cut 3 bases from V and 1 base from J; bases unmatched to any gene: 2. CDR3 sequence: CASSWGTSGRGTDTQYF. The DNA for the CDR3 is TGCGCCAGCAGCTGGGGGACTAGCGGGAGGGGCACAGATACGCAGTATTTT.

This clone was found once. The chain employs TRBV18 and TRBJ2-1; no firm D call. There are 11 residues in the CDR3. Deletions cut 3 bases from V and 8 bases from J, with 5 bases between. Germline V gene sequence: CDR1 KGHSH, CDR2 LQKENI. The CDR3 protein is CASSPNHEQFF. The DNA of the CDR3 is TGTGCCAGCTCACCCAATCATGAGCAGTTCTTC.

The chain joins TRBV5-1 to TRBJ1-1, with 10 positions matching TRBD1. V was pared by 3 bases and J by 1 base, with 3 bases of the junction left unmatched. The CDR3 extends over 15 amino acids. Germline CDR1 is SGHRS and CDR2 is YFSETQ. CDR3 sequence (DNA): TGCGCCAGCAGCTGGGGGACAGGGGCGAACACTGAAGCTTTCTTT. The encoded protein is CASSWGTGANTEAFF.

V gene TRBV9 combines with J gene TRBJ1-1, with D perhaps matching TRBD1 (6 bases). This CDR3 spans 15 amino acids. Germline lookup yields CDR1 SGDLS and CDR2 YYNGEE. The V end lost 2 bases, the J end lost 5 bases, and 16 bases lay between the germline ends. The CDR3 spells CASSVTGGARTEAFF. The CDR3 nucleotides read TGTGCCAGCAGCGTTACGGGGGGGGCGCGGACTGAAGCTTTCTTT.

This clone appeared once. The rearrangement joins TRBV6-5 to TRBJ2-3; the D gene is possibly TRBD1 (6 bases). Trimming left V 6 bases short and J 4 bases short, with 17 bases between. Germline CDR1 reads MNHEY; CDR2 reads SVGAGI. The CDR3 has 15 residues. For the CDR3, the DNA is TGTGCCAGCAGCCCCGGGACACCAGCCCCAGATACGCAGTATTTT. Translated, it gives CASSPGTPAPDTQYF.

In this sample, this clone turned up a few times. The CDR3 protein is CASSLDSGRLDTQYF. CDR3 nucleotide sequence: TGTGCCAGCAGCTTAGATAGCGGGAGACTGGATACGCAGTATTTT. This chain joins TRBV7-9 and TRBJ2-3; 9 bases are shared with TRBD2. Germline V gene data show CDR1 as SEHNR and CDR2 as FQNEAQ (reference sequence). Unmatched junction bases numbered 5, after V lost 1 base and J lost 6 bases. The CDR3 runs to 15 residues.

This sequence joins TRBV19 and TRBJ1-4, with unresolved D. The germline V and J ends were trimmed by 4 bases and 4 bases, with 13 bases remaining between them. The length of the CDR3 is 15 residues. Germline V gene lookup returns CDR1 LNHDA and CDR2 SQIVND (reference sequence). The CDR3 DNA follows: TGTGCCAGTAGTACGTCCCCGGGATATAATGAAAAACTGTTTTTT. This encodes CASSTSPGYNEKLFF.

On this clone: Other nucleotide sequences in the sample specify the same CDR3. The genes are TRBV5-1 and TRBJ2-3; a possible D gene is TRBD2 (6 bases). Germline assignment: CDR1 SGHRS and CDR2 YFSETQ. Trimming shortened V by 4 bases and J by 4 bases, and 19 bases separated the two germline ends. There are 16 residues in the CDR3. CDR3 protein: CASSGGTELGADTQYF. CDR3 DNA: TGCGCCAGCAGCGGGGGGACGGAGCTGGGTGCAGATACGCAGTATTTT.

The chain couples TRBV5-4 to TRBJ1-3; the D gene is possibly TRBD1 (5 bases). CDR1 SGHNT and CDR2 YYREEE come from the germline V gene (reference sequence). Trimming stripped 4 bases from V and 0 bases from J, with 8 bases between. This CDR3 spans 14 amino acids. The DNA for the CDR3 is TGTGCCAGCAGCCTCGACAGCTCTGGAAACACCATATATTTT. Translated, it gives CASSLDSSGNTIYF. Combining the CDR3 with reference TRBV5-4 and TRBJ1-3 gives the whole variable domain ETGVTQSPTHLIKTRGQQVTLRCSSQSGHNTVSWYQQALGQGPQFIFQYYREEENGRGNFPPRFSGLQFPNYSSELNVNALELDDSALYLCASSLDSSGNTIYFGEGSWLTVV.

CDR3 sequence reads: CASSLFGVTHRTGELFF. The CDR3 nucleotides are TGTGCCAGCAGCTTGTTTGGTGTGACACATCGCACCGGGGAGCTGTTTTTT. V and J are TRBV5-4 and TRBJ2-2; D gene uncertain. CDR1 and CDR2 from the germline V gene are SGHNT and YYREEE (reference sequence). This CDR3 has 17 residues. Trimming removed 1 base at V and 4 bases at J, with 17 bases between.